This record looks at one T cell receptor beta chain sequence and its context. This clone's antigen is unknown. No per-base quality is available; no much larger clone lies one base away. These data originate in a study of cytomegalovirus exposure and HLA in healthy donors (dated by TCRdb to about 2017). In the study overall: According to an earlier analysis of 550 to 750 of the donors, 150 million to 200 million T cells yielded 117 million unique TCR beta sequences and about 300 Gb of sequence data. All discovery cohort repertoires had been generated on a single sequencing platform. A later genetic analysis took genome-wide SNP genotypes for about three fifths of the roughly 670 donors and used that subset as a discovery cohort. Rather than drawing on any new phenotypic data, the later analysis identified candidate immune exposures from TCR beta sequences and the way those sequences occurred across donors. A few DR-DQ haplotypes were treated as single units for association and clustering because of strong linkage in the cohort. Of the roughly 430 genotyped donors, over 65% fell in the genetic ancestry cluster associated with self-reported Caucasian donors. Among around 400 genotyped donors of the cohort, an average of around 240,000 unique TCR beta nucleotide sequences were sequenced per donor, about a sixth of them non-productive. Along with the approximately 600-subject first cohort, a separate validation cohort of around 110 different subjects was used. The number of typed donors differed by locus: 629-630 for A, B, C, DRB1 and DQB1; some 500 for DQA1; approximately 600 for DPA1; and some 450 for DPB1. Donor age, sex, ethnicity and CMV serostatus were compiled together with the repertoire data. Roughly 320 gigabases of sequencing data and approximately 91 million unique TCR sequences made up an early release that covered nearly 650 HLA-typed donors. The aim of the study was to test whether cataloging public T cell receptors could identify signatures of past pathogen exposure. The study combined high-throughput TCR immunosequencing, statistical association of individual TCRs with disease status, and machine learning to predict cytomegalovirus infection status. Using immunosequencing, the study profiled T cell repertoires from around 670 subjects and related those repertoires to cytomegalovirus serostatus. A later analysis re-analyzed previously published TCR beta repertoires from 666 donors and added high-resolution HLA genotyping to study TCR occurrence patterns. In an earlier analysis of more than 550 of the donors, high-throughput TCR beta sequencing was used to judge whether each TCR beta V gene segment behaved as functional or pseudogenic. HLA typing covered class I and class II loci at four-digit resolution.

The cohort comprised some 700 healthy bone marrow donors. All cohort members were sampled while nominally healthy, although unrecorded immune exposures were likely present. The donor was CMV seropositive and was included in the group of 250 to 350 seropositive cohort members. A peripheral blood sample was provided by each donor, and peripheral blood mononuclear cells were used for TCR beta sequencing. Genomic DNA extraction from the blood cell samples was performed with the Qiagen DNeasy Blood Extraction Kit. Between the V and J ends, shortened by 5 bases and 8 bases respectively, the junction contains 9 bases. CDR1 and CDR2 are read off the germline V gene (reference sequence) as SEHNR and FQNEAQ. Taken from cysteine to phenylalanine, the CDR3 has 11 residues. Solely the CDR3 DNA is kept, with 33 bases framed from the first base. The library was produced with the immunoSEQ multiplex PCR assay. The multiplex PCR relied on a mix of 60 forward primers for TCR Vbeta segments and 13 reverse primers for TCR Jbeta segments. Amplification of the CDR3 region of rearranged TCR beta genes was performed with a multiplex PCR assay on genomic DNA. The Illumina HiSeq System was used to sequence the amplified TCR beta libraries as 87-base-pair reads. Concerning the study's data processing: In a later analysis, roughly 80 million unique TCR beta chains were counted across the roughly 610 repertoires, and approximately 11 million of these chains were shared by at least two donors. Raw reads were error-corrected and collapsed into unique sequences with a nearest-neighbor algorithm that merged closely related sequences to remove PCR and sequencing errors. CDR3 sequences were aligned to IMGT reference sequences to assign V, D and J gene segments. For a sequence to be retained, a match of at least six nucleotides to both a V gene segment and a J gene segment was required. Rearrangements were classified as productive when the CDR3 lacked stop codons and remained in frame with V and J, and all other rearrangements were classified as non-productive. Following IMGT convention, CDR3 was defined as the stretch from the second conserved V-encoded cysteine to the conserved J-encoded phenylalanine. In an earlier analysis of 550 to 650 of the donors, sequences lacking an unambiguous match to a single V gene segment were excluded. An earlier analysis of 587 of the donors called V segments functional above 56.7% productive rearrangements and segregating when the between-donor standard deviation exceeded 5%. To diagnose cytomegalovirus status from the catalog of TCR beta chain sequences, a statistical classification framework was built. In a later analysis, V and J genes were assigned by comparing TCR nucleotide sequences against IMGT/GENE-DB human TR gene sequences. The TCRdist pipeline was used in a later analysis to assign CDR3 sequences and most-parsimonious VDJ recombination scenarios. In a later analysis, every TCR beta chain was defined by the combination of its CDR3 amino acid sequence and its V-gene family, and reads without a unique V-gene family were dropped. As a way to deal with suspected cross-contamination and a sequencing artifact, a later analysis dropped approximately 590 nucleotide sequences that were highly shared and had low generation probability. In a later analysis, a clonal expansion index for each public chain was calculated from normalized within-repertoire ranks of inferred template counts. In a later analysis, generation probabilities were computed using a VDJ recombination model fitted to out-of-frame rearrangements, and the results were checked against IGoR. Hypergeometric tests were used in a later analysis to score TCR-TCR, TCR-HLA and TCR-CMV co-occurrence, with a repertoire-size bias correction applied to the TCR pairs. To estimate false discovery rates, a later analysis permuted the HLA or CMV assignments 20 times. In a later analysis, co-occurring TCRs were grouped using DBSCAN, with TCRdist sequence similarity added in when clustering inside HLA-allele-positive subsets. Co-occurrence clustering excluded repertoires with fewer than 30,000 or more than 120,000 public chains, plus five with anomalous nucleotide sharing. TCRdb limited this immuneACCESS table to in-frame rearrangements with V and J called. A share of clones is missing; checked studies link under half to unresolved V genes, and the rest is unexplained. V and J calls and clone size follow that table, whereas D and trimming were derived from the DNA. The sample contains approximately 150,000 clones, 85% of them found a single time. The ten largest account for just over 2.5% of the sample.

Results the study describes overall, beyond this receptor: In a later analysis, more than 15,000 TCR beta sequences were associated with specific HLA alleles at a false discovery rate of 0.05. In a later genetic analysis, a missense DCLRE1C variant was associated with V-gene and J-gene trimming of TCR beta chains, and the association was replicated in an independent cohort. Strong co-occurrence of HLA alleles, especially DR and DQ, made assigning TCR associations to individual alleles difficult. A later analysis found that TCR association rates varied across HLA loci, with DRB1 alleles showing the most associated TCRs and HLA-C alleles the fewest. Some 15 rarely observed V segments, including chromosome 9 orphons, were excluded from the earlier analysis of some 590 of the donors because counts were too low. Across donors, most TCR sequences were observed very rarely, whereas some public TCRs were present in many individuals. An earlier analysis of around 540 of the donors showed that most TCR beta V segments appeared in productive rearrangements either about 90% or about 30% of the time, which broadly matched IMGT annotations. The study gave a list of about 160 TCR beta chains associated with cytomegalovirus. Because the 87-base-pair reads could not distinguish some IMGT-functional V segments, including TRBV6-2 and TRBV6-3, those segments were excluded. Because HLA typing was missing for some donors at each locus, association tests included only the typed subset. Most CMV-associated TCR beta chains appeared to be HLA-restricted in a later analysis, and the HLA associations seemed to be driven largely by CMV exposure. Three of the identified cytomegalovirus-associated TCR beta chains were confirmed in vitro to be specific for cytomegalovirus antigens. A further reported finding was that TCR beta sequences accurately predicted the HLA-A and HLA-B alleles for most subjects in the first cohort. In a later genetic analysis, fewer N-insertions in productive TCRs were reported among donors in an Asian-associated ancestry cluster than the roughly 700-donor mean. Sequencing depth was assumed to be roughly uniform across donors in the presence/absence analyses, though that assumption may not hold. In a later analysis, HLA-associated TCR beta chains were found to be more clonally expanded and to have lower generation probabilities than equally common non-associated chains. Correlated functional status among segregating V segments might reflect linkage disequilibrium, but an unknown experimental factor could not be ruled out. A group of highly shared sequence variants was considered likely to be a technical artifact of the sequencing pipeline. The classifier was reported to diagnose cytomegalovirus status with high specificity and sensitivity in both the original and validation cohorts. CMV serostatus was the only immune exposure information available for the cohort. In a later analysis, several top co-occurrence clusters were reported to appear linked to parvovirus B19, influenza, CMV and Epstein-Barr virus. This cohort had only TCR beta chains sequenced, and the lack of alpha or paired-chain data limited which features could be detected. The authors suggested that the approach could potentially be extended to other disease states and immunological phenotypes.

The material sequenced was PBMCs. The receptor chain draws on TRBV7-9 and TRBJ1-1; the D gene assignment is ambiguous. This receptor was taken from a man aged 25 to 40 in good health and CMV-seropositive. CDR3 region: CASSPSTEAFF. The nucleotides read TGTGCCAGCAGCCCGTCGACAGAAGCTTTCTTT.